This T cell receptor beta chain is drawn from a study of blood T cell repertoires in COVID-19. This CDR3 contains 15 residues. Germline trimming cut 5 bases from V and 7 bases from J; bases unmatched to any gene: 11. CDR1 and CDR2 (germline): MDHEN, SYDVKM. Profiled with immunoSEQ multiplex PCR; TCRdb holds only in-frame clones, not every one. Seen here are 380,000 or so clones, more than 70% observed once, and the top ten hold 1% to 1.5%. The source of this sequence is a man aged 40-49 years with acute or convalescent COVID-19. The chain couples TRBV28 to TRBJ1-5, with 7 bases matching TRBD1. Input material: peripheral blood. The CDR3 is CASSIQGPGGQPQHF. DNA of the CDR3: TGTGCCAGCAGTATACAGGGGCCGGGCGGGCAGCCCCAGCATTTT.